This entry lists 23 T cell receptor beta chains sequenced from one sample in a study of OX40 agonist ivuxolimab in advanced cancers. Profiling relied on immunoSEQ multiplex PCR, and the TCRdb table lists in-frame clones only, not all of them. The data show roughly 92,000 clones, roughly 80% seen once. The sample consisted of CD4+ or CD8+ T cells sorted from blood, taken in a trial of the OX40 agonist ivuxolimab. Source of these receptors: an adult with an advanced solid tumor such as melanoma, head and neck, liver or kidney cancer.

The V and J genes are TRBV5-4 and TRBJ2-7; the D gene could be TRBD1 or TRBD2 (5 bases each). The length of the CDR3 is 13 residues. In germline, CDR1 is SGHNT, CDR2 YYREEE (reference sequence). V was trimmed by 2 bases and J by 2 bases, leaving 8 bases between them. CDR3 bases: TGTGCCAGCAGCTTTGGGGGTGCCTACGAGCAGTACTTC. Protein product: CASSFGGAYEQYF. The full variable domain, with the rest looked up from reference TRBV5-4 and TRBJ2-7, is ETGVTQSPTHLIKTRGQQVTLRCSSQSGHNTVSWYQQALGQGPQFIFQYYREEENGRGNFPPRFSGLQFPNYSSELNVNALELDDSALYLCASSFGGAYEQYFGPGTRLTVT.

This clone appeared a single time. The CDR3 protein is CASSLEVTGRYEQYF. In DNA form, the CDR3 reads TGTGCCAGCAGCTTAGAGGTGACAGGGAGGTACGAGCAGTACTTC. The V call is TRBV7-2, the J call TRBJ2-7, with TRBD1 as a possible D gene (7 bases). Per the germline V gene, CDR1 is SGHTA and CDR2 is FQGNSA. With 1 base removed from V and 4 bases from J, the gap between germline ends came to 14 bases. The CDR3 runs 15 residues.

This clone was picked up a small number of times. J is TRBJ1-6 and V is TRBV6-4; tentative D call: TRBD1 (6 bases). The CDR3 contains 13 residues. Germline V gene data show CDR1 as MRHNA and CDR2 as SNTAGT. V was pared by 10 bases and J by 10 bases, with 17 bases between. The CDR3 sequence is CATATGPRSPLHF. CDR3 sequence (DNA): TGTGCCACCGCGACAGGACCAAGGTCACCCCTCCACTTT.

This sequence joins TRBV5-1 and TRBJ2-1; 11 bases are shared with TRBD2. Germline CDR1 is SGHRS and CDR2 is YFSETQ. The CDR3 totals 18 residues. After removal of 6 bases from V and 6 bases from J, the junction contained 17 bases not matched to a gene. In DNA form, the CDR3 reads TGCGCCAGCAACGGGACCATGCCTCTAGCGGGGGGCCTCAATGAGCAGTTCTTC. As protein: CASNGTMPLAGGLNEQFF.

The V call is TRBV23-1, the J call TRBJ2-4, with 8 positions matching TRBD1. TRBV23-1 is annotated as an ORF whose role is uncertain. The CDR3 runs to 20 residues. V gave up 2 bases and J gave up 1 base; unmatched junction bases: 16. The DNA for the CDR3 is TGCGCCAGCAGTCAAACTCCGGCAGGGGGCTCACGTGGGGCCAAAAACATTCAGTACTTC. Translation: CASSQTPAGGSRGAKNIQYF.

The sample holds one count of this clone. The chain links TRBV18 to TRBJ1-1, with TRBD1 matching over 10 bases. This CDR3 spans 16 amino acids. From germline, CDR1 is KGHSH and CDR2 LQKENI. V dropped 0 bases and J dropped 4; count of bases not matched to a gene: 5. The CDR3 loop reads CASSPPTGGIFTEAFF. CDR3 DNA sequence: TGTGCCAGCTCACCACCGACAGGGGGCATCTTCACTGAAGCTTTCTTT.

This chain connects TRBV7-2 to TRBJ2-6, with TRBD2 matching 7 bases. The CDR3 runs to 16 residues. The V segment lost 5 bases and the J segment 2 bases; nucleotides outside the gene matches: 6. CDR1 SGHTA and CDR2 FQGNSA come from the germline V gene. The CDR3 loop reads CASSPIAGAGANVLTF. CDR3 bases: TGTGCCAGCAGCCCTATAGCGGGTGCTGGGGCCAACGTCCTGACTTTC.

The chain is built from TRBV19 and TRBJ2-7, with 9 bases aligning to TRBD2. V dropped 10 bases and J dropped 4; count of bases not matched to a gene: 11. CDR1 is LNHDA, CDR2 SQIVND, per germline (reference sequence). The length of the CDR3 is 14 residues. As DNA, the CDR3 is TGTGCCACTCGGGGGGTAGCGGGAGCATACGAGCAGTACTTC. Amino acids: CATRGVAGAYEQYF.

This clone was observed a single time. In DNA, the CDR3 is TGTGCCAGCAGCTTAGTTACTAGCGGGGGGGCCCATACGCAGTATTTT. This encodes CASSLVTSGGAHTQYF. The V call is TRBV7-9, the J call TRBJ2-3; 13 bases are shared with TRBD2. After removal of 1 base from V and 7 bases from J, the junction contained 5 bases not matched to a gene. The CDR3 has 16 amino acids. The germline V gene has CDR1 SEHNR and CDR2 FQNEAQ (reference sequence).

The table lists this clone with a few counts. The rearrangement joins TRBV29-1 to TRBJ2-5, with 8 bases that match TRBD1. Germline V gene sequence: CDR1 SQVTM, CDR2 ANQGSEA. Germline trimming cut 4 bases from V and 3 bases from J; bases unmatched to any gene: 1. The CDR3 has 12 amino acids. The CDR3 DNA is TGCAGCGTTGCGACAGGGGAAGAGACCCAGTACTTC. This sequence encodes CSVATGEETQYF.

This chain connects TRBV29-1 to TRBJ2-7, with D possibly being TRBD1 or TRBD2 (5 bases each). This CDR3 is 15 amino acids long. The V gene lost 7 bases and the J gene lost 0 bases, with 19 bases spanning the gap. The germline V gene has CDR1 SQVTM and CDR2 ANQGSEA. CDR3 DNA: TGCAGCGCGGAAGGGTTCGGGGACCTCTCCTACGAGCAGTACTTC. Its translation: CSAEGFGDLSYEQYF.

The V gene is TRBV2, the J gene TRBJ2-1, with 8 bases fitting TRBD2. V trimming: 2 bases; J trimming: 4 bases; junction bases outside the gene matches: 13. There are 18 residues in the CDR3. The germline gives CDR1 SNHLY, CDR2 FYNNEI. CDR3 residues: CASSEFGRVAGLYNEQFF. The CDR3 DNA reads TGTGCCAGCAGTGAATTTGGCAGGGTAGCGGGGCTGTACAATGAGCAGTTCTTC.

The chain carries TRBV6-1 and TRBJ1-2; D uncertain. There are 13 residues in the CDR3. Germline assignment: CDR1 MNHNS and CDR2 SASEGT. V lost 1 base and J 3 bases, leaving 6 bases between the germline ends. CDR3 nucleotide sequence: TGTGCCAGCAGTGAAGGTTTTTACTATGGCTACACCTTC. Its protein is CASSEGFYYGYTF.

The genes are TRBV27 and TRBJ1-2; possibly TRBD1 for D (5 bases). Germline V lookup: CDR1 MNHEY, CDR2 SMNVEV (reference sequence). The CDR3 extends over 14 amino acids. Trimming pared 2 bases from V and 7 bases from J, leaving 14 bases between. DNA for the CDR3: TGTGCCAGCAGTTTAGGGCAGGGCCTAGGTGGCTACACCTTC. It is translated as CASSLGQGLGGYTF.

The chain employs TRBV19 and TRBJ1-6, with D possibly matching TRBD1 (5 bases). The CDR3 runs to 15 residues. Trimming cost V 9 bases and J 6 bases, with 18 bases left between them. Germline V gives CDR1 LNHDA, CDR2 SQIVND (reference sequence). The CDR3 DNA reads as TGTGCCAGCACTGGGGGGGTGACTCTTAATTCACCCCTCCACTTT. Translation gives CASTGGVTLNSPLHF. The whole variable domain, remainder taken from reference TRBV19 and TRBJ1-6, is DGGITQSPKYLFRKEGQNVTLSCEQNLNHDAMYWYRQDPGQGLRLIYYSQIVNDFQKGDIAEGYSVSREKKESFPLTVTSAQKNPTAFYLCASTGGVTLNSPLHFGNGTRLTVT.

The rearrangement joins TRBV4-2 to TRBJ2-1, with 8 bases matching TRBD2. Germline assignment: CDR1 LGHNA and CDR2 YNFKEQ. CDR3 length equals 16 residues. The trim removed 1 base at V and 1 base at J, leaving 3 bases unmatched. The CDR3 coding sequence is TGTGCCAGCAGCCAAGTCACTAGCGGATCCTACAATGAGCAGTTCTTC. As protein: CASSQVTSGSYNEQFF.

In DNA, the CDR3 is TGCGCCAGCAGCTTGTCGGGGGCGGCCTACAATGAGCAGTTCTTC. The encoded protein is CASSLSGAAYNEQFF. J is TRBJ2-1 and V is TRBV5-1; D may correspond to TRBD1 or TRBD2 (6 bases each). The CDR3 consists of 15 residues. The germline gives CDR1 SGHRS, CDR2 YFSETQ. V lost 1 base and J lost 2, with 10 bases in between.

The CDR3 DNA reads TGTGCCAGCAGCCGAGGGGGGGAGGGCTATGGCTACACCTTC. Translating it yields CASSRGGEGYGYTF. The chain is built from TRBV14 and TRBJ1-2; D may be TRBD1 (6 bases). Looked up from germline, CDR1 is SGHDN and CDR2 is FVKESK. Trimming cost V 4 bases and J 4 bases, with 13 bases left between them. This CDR3 has 14 amino acids.

The chain recombines TRBV6-6 with TRBJ2-7, with D perhaps being TRBD1 or TRBD2 (5 bases each). The germline V gene encodes CDR1 MNHNY and CDR2 SVGAGI (reference sequence). V was shortened by 2 bases and J by 0 bases, with 11 bases between the two germline ends. This CDR3 is 15 amino acids long. The CDR3 region has the DNA TGTGCCAGCAGTTACGGGACGCCATTCTCCTACGAGCAGTACTTC. Protein: CASSYGTPFSYEQYF.

The V gene is TRBV2, the J gene TRBJ2-3, with D uncertain. The V end was cut by 7 bases, the J end by 0 bases, with 5 bases between. The CDR3 is made up of 12 amino acids. Germline assignment: CDR1 SNHLY and CDR2 FYNNEI. CDR3 DNA: TGTGCCAGCACCCTGAGCACAGATACGCAGTATTTT. Translating it yields CASTLSTDTQYF.

V and J are TRBV5-6 and TRBJ1-3; 7 bases match TRBD1. CDR3 length: 15 amino acids. Germline CDR1 and CDR2: SGHDT and YYEEEE. Trimming took 4 bases from V and 0 from J; bases not matched to a gene: 4. The CDR3 here is CASSVRGDSGNTIYF. DNA of the CDR3: TGTGCCAGCAGCGTCAGGGGGGACTCTGGAAACACCATATATTTT. Full variable domain (rest looked up from reference TRBV5-6 and TRBJ1-3): DAGVTQSPTHLIKTRGQQVTLRCSPKSGHDTVSWYQQALGQGPQFIFQYYEEEERQRGNFPDRFSGHQFPNYSSELNVNALLLGDSALYLCASSVRGDSGNTIYFGEGSWLTVV.

The rearrangement uses TRBV7-2 and TRBJ1-6; D gene uncertain. In germline, CDR1 is SGHTA, CDR2 FQGNSA. The CDR3 is 13 residues long. V lost 4 bases, J lost 11 bases, and 12 bases lay in between. CDR3 sequence reads: CASSSNPTTPLHF. CDR3 sequence (DNA): TGTGCCAGCAGCTCGAACCCGACTACACCCCTCCACTTT. Full variable domain (rest looked up from reference TRBV7-2 and TRBJ1-6): GAGVSQSPSNKVTEKGKDVELRCDPISGHTALYWYRQSLGQGLEFLIYFQGNSAPDKSGLPSDRFSAERTGGSVSTLTIQRTQQEDSAVYLCASSSNPTTPLHFGNGTRLTVT.

J is TRBJ2-1 and V is TRBV11-2; 9 bases agree with TRBD2. J lost 3 bases, V lost 1 base, and 13 bases had no gene match. From germline, CDR1 is SGHAT and CDR2 FQNNGV. CDR3 length: 19 amino acids. This chain's CDR3 is CASSLGAFGTSTDYNEQFF. DNA for the CDR3: TGTGCCAGCAGCTTAGGAGCCTTCGGGACTAGCACCGACTACAATGAGCAGTTCTTC.